The text below deals with one T cell receptor (beta chain). Repertoires were generated with immunoSEQ multiplex PCR, while TCRdb's copy carries only in-frame clones and drops some. The sample holds about 40,000 clones; 75% to 95% are singletons and the top ten take less than 8.5%. This CDR3 contains 15 residues. The V and J ends lost 8 bases and 2 bases respectively, with 17 bases between them. Germline CDR1 SEHNR, CDR2 FQNEAQ (reference sequence). These data are taken from a study of T cell changes during pregnancy in multiple sclerosis. Sequenced material: CD8+ T cells from peripheral blood mononuclear cells, taken before pregnancy. This TCR derives from a female donor with multiple sclerosis, enrolled in a pregnancy study. The chain joins TRBV7-9 to TRBJ2-3, with a tentative D call TRBD2 (6 bases). The CDR3 DNA reads as TGTGCCAGCCGACTAGGGGACTCCTACACAGATACGCAGTATTTT. Its translation is CASRLGDSYTDTQYF.